Below are 22 T cell receptor beta chains sequenced from a single sample in a study of Ad26.COV2.S vaccination and SARS-CoV-2 variants. Method: immunoSEQ multiplex PCR; TCRdb's copy keeps in-frame clones and lacks some. The repertoire holds approximately 420,000 clones, with around nine tenths as singletons. Noted treatment: 15 to 20 received Ad26.COV2.S at low or high dose, single or two shots; five or six received placebo; per-sample allocation not given. Sampling took place 63 days after the first vaccine or placebo injection. Specimen: peripheral blood, collected in a trial of Ad26.COV2.S vaccine versus placebo. Source of these receptors: a person between 18 and 65 years old who received the Ad26.COV2.S COVID-19 vaccine or a placebo.

The J gene is TRBJ1-1, the V gene TRBV29-1; 9 bases line up with TRBD1. Germline CDR1 reads SQVTM; CDR2 reads ANQGSEA. This CDR3 region has 12 residues. Trimming took 7 bases from V and 4 from J; bases not matched to a gene: 4. The CDR3 region has the DNA TGCAGCGCCGGGACAGGGCTCACTGAAGCTTTCTTT. Encoded protein: CSAGTGLTEAFF.

Only a few counts were recorded for this clone. The gene calls are TRBV4-3 and TRBJ1-6; D may be TRBD1 (6 bases). The CDR3 runs 15 residues. Between the trimmed V and J ends, which lost 1 base and 6 bases, there was a span of 10 bases. Germline V gene lookup returns CDR1 LGHNA and CDR2 YSLEER. The CDR3 sequence is CASSQAGQFNSPLHF. As DNA, the CDR3 is TGCGCCAGCAGCCAAGCCGGACAGTTTAATTCACCCCTCCACTTT.

The V and J genes are TRBV27 and TRBJ2-2; D is unresolved. V was trimmed by 8 bases and J by 8 bases, leaving 6 bases between them. This CDR3 region has 10 residues. The germline V gene encodes CDR1 MNHEY and CDR2 SMNVEV (reference sequence). As DNA, the CDR3 is TGTGCCAGCGGAAGTGGGGAGCTGTTTTTT. It is translated as CASGSGELFF.

The chain links TRBV28 to TRBJ1-2; 7 nucleotides align to TRBD1. After removal of 6 bases from V and 4 bases from J, the junction contained 5 bases not matched to a gene. The CDR3 length is 13 residues. Germline assignment: CDR1 MDHEN and CDR2 SYDVKM. CDR3 sequence (DNA): TGTGCCAGCAGCACAGGGGAGGGCTATGGCTACACCTTC. Translated, it gives CASSTGEGYGYTF.

The CDR3 bases are TGTGCCAGCAGTGAACCCCTCGGGCTTCCTCCTTCCTACGAGCAGTACTTC. As protein: CASSEPLGLPPSYEQYF. The chain employs TRBV6-1 and TRBJ2-7; D gene unclear. The CDR3 is 17 residues long. The V gene's germline CDR1 is MNHNS and CDR2 SASEGT. The V end lost 2 bases, the J end lost 1 base, and 18 bases lay between the germline ends.

The chain recombines TRBV6-6 with TRBJ2-7, with D maybe TRBD1 (6 bases). V lost 4 bases, J lost 3 bases, and 16 bases lay in between. The CDR3 covers 15 residues. Germline V gene sequence: CDR1 MNHNY, CDR2 SVGAGI (reference sequence). Here the CDR3 DNA reads TGTGCCAGCAGTTTCACAGGGTTTGGGGACTACGAGCAGTACTTC. Encoded protein: CASSFTGFGDYEQYF.

The V call is TRBV19, the J call TRBJ1-2, with D unresolved. This CDR3 is 17 amino acids long. Germline V gene lookup returns CDR1 LNHDA and CDR2 SQIVND (reference sequence). Trimming shortened V by 6 bases and J by 4 bases, and 24 bases separated the two germline ends. CDR3: CASSTPGRLVDGYGYTF. CDR3 bases: TGTGCCAGTAGCACCCCCGGACGATTGGTGGACGGCTATGGCTACACCTTC.

The V call is TRBV5-4, the J call TRBJ1-2, with 9 positions matching TRBD1. This CDR3 is 15 amino acids long. From germline, CDR1 is SGHNT and CDR2 YYREEE (reference sequence). J lost 6 bases, V lost 3 bases, and 9 bases had no gene match. This chain's CDR3 is CASSSIRDRVDGYTF. CDR3 coding DNA: TGTGCCAGCAGCTCGATCCGGGACAGGGTCGATGGCTACACCTTC.

V and J are TRBV7-8 and TRBJ2-5; 7 bases map to TRBD1. This CDR3 has 14 residues. After removal of 5 bases from V and 4 bases from J, the junction contained 7 bases not matched to a gene. Germline V gives CDR1 SGHVS, CDR2 FQNEAQ. DNA for the CDR3: TGTGCCAGCAGCGCAACAGGGGTGGTAGAGACCCAGTACTTC. Encoded protein: CASSATGVVETQYF.

J is TRBJ2-4 and V is TRBV11-2, with 7 bases fitting TRBD1. The junction had 6 bases not matched to a gene; V was cut back by 5 bases and J by 2 bases. Germline lookup yields CDR1 SGHAT and CDR2 FQNNGV. CDR3 size: 15 residues. CDR3 DNA sequence: TGTGCCAGCAGCCCTCGACAGGGTTCCAAAAACATTCAGTACTTC. Translated: CASSPRQGSKNIQYF. The whole variable domain, filled in from reference TRBV11-2 and TRBJ2-4, reads EAGVAQSPRYKIIEKRQSVAFWCNPISGHATLYWYQQILGQGPKLLIQFQNNGVVDDSQLPKDRFSAERLKGVDSTLKIQPAKLEDSAVYLCASSPRQGSKNIQYFGAGTRLSVL.

The chain carries TRBV10-3 and TRBJ2-1; 8 bases are a match to TRBD1. Trimming took 8 bases from V and 6 from J; bases not matched to a gene: 3. The CDR3 sequence is 12 residues long. Per the germline V gene, CDR1 is ENHRY and CDR2 is SYGVKD. CDR3 in DNA: TGTGCCATCCGGACAGGGCCCAATGAGCAGTTCTTC. It yields the protein CAIRTGPNEQFF.

This chain uses TRBV7-3 with TRBJ1-6; maybe TRBD1 (6 bases). Germline loops: CDR1 SGHTA, CDR2 FQGTGA. The V gene lost 2 bases and the J gene lost 7 bases, with 12 bases spanning the gap. The CDR3 has 15 residues. As DNA, the CDR3 is TGTGCCAGCAGCTTACAGGGGCCCCCGAATTCACCCCTCCACTTT. As protein: CASSLQGPPNSPLHF. Combining the CDR3 with reference TRBV7-3 and TRBJ1-6 gives the whole variable domain GAGVSQTPSNKVTEKGKYVELRCDPISGHTALYWYRQSLGQGPEFLIYFQGTGAADDSGLPNDRFFAVRPEGSVSTLKIQRTERGDSAVYLCASSLQGPPNSPLHFGNGTRLTVT.

The genes are TRBV9 and TRBJ1-6; D not resolved. Trimming shortened V by 2 bases and J by 2 bases, and 11 bases separated the two germline ends. The CDR3 extends over 16 amino acids. CDR1 is SGDLS and CDR2 is YYNGEE in the germline V gene. In DNA form, the CDR3 reads TGTGCCAGCAGCGTTGGTGCATGGACCTATAATTCACCCCTCCACTTT. Its protein product is CASSVGAWTYNSPLHF.

This clone was recorded a few times. The gene calls are TRBV5-6 and TRBJ2-2; 8 bases match TRBD2. Germline trimming cut 6 bases from V and 6 bases from J; bases unmatched to any gene: 16. In germline, CDR1 is SGHDT, CDR2 YYEEEE. This CDR3 has 17 residues. The CDR3: CASTTHGGTRFAGELFF. CDR3 DNA: TGTGCCAGCACCACCCATGGGGGGACTAGGTTTGCCGGGGAGCTGTTTTTT.

The chain joins TRBV15 to TRBJ1-2; 7 positions match TRBD1. The V and J ends lost 0 bases and 4 bases, in that order; junction bases with no gene match: 8. Germline V lookup: CDR1 LNHNV, CDR2 YYDKDF (reference sequence). This CDR3 is built from 16 residues. For the CDR3, the DNA is TGTGCCACCAGCAGAGATAATAGGGGGCGTTCCTATGGCTACACCTTC. Its protein is CATSRDNRGRSYGYTF.

J is TRBJ2-1 and V is TRBV5-1, with D unclear. Trimming took 0 bases from V and 5 from J, leaving 6 bases between them. This CDR3 has 13 residues. The germline gives CDR1 SGHRS, CDR2 YFSETQ. The CDR3 sequence: CASSLEVNNEQFF. CDR3 coding DNA: TGCGCCAGCAGCTTGGAGGTGAACAATGAGCAGTTCTTC.

This sequence joins TRBV30 and TRBJ1-2, with D tentatively TRBD1 (6 bases). This CDR3 comprises 13 residues. Germline CDR1 and CDR2: GTSNPN and SVGIG (reference sequence). The V gene lost 2 bases and the J gene lost 4 bases, with 11 bases spanning the gap. The CDR3, as DNA: TGTGCCTGGAGTTGGGGGCAGAGCTATGGCTACACCTTC. This encodes CAWSWGQSYGYTF.

The chain recombines TRBV4-1 with TRBJ2-7; 7 positions agree with TRBD1. Germline V lookup: CDR1 MGHRA, CDR2 YSYEKL. Trimming at V came to 2 bases and at J to 6 bases, leaving 13 bases not matched to a gene. The CDR3 sequence is 16 residues long. DNA for the CDR3: TGCGCCAGCAGCCAAAATGCCCCCGACAGGGACGGCGAGCAGTACTTC. Translation gives CASSQNAPDRDGEQYF.

V usage is TRBV11-3 and J usage is TRBJ2-7; 7 bases agree with TRBD1. The CDR3 has 18 amino acids. J was trimmed by 2 bases and V by 3 bases; bases with no gene match: 16. From germline, CDR1 is SGHNT and CDR2 YENEEA. The CDR3 DNA reads as TGTGCCAGCAGCTTCCCTATTCGATGGGACAGCAGACCCTACGAGCAGTACTTC. Encoded protein: CASSFPIRWDSRPYEQYF.

The rearrangement uses TRBV28 and TRBJ2-2, with unresolved D. Germline lookup yields CDR1 MDHEN and CDR2 SYDVKM. The length of the CDR3 is 12 residues. V was shortened by 7 bases and J by 4 bases, with 7 bases between the two germline ends. CDR3 nucleotide sequence: TGTGCCAGCAACTGGGGCACCGGGGAGCTGTTTTTT. Translation gives CASNWGTGELFF. Complete variable domain (other parts from reference TRBV28 and TRBJ2-2): DVKVTQSSRYLVKRTGEKVFLECVQDMDHENMFWYRQDPGLGLRLIYFSYDVKMKEKGDIPEGYSVSREKKERFSLILESASTNQTSMYLCASNWGTGELFFGEGSRLTVL.

This chain joins TRBV19 and TRBJ2-2; 10 bases match TRBD2. In germline, CDR1 is LNHDA, CDR2 SQIVND (reference sequence). V lost 3 bases to trimming and J lost 7 bases; unmatched junction nucleotides: 5. The length of the CDR3 is 15 residues. CDR3 in amino acids: CASSMSGGAYGELFF. In nucleotides, the CDR3 is TGTGCCAGTAGTATGAGCGGGGGGGCCTACGGGGAGCTGTTTTTT.

V gene TRBV6-2 or TRBV6-3 combines with J gene TRBJ2-7, with D maybe TRBD2 (5 bases). Germline V gene sequence: CDR1 MNHEY, CDR2 SVGEGT. V lost 0 bases and J 2 bases, leaving 11 bases between the germline ends. The CDR3 runs 15 residues. For the CDR3, the DNA is TGTGCCAGCAGTTACTCGAGGGCCAACCCCTACGAGCAGTACTTC. Amino acid sequence: CASSYSRANPYEQYF.